These 17 T cell receptor beta chains were all obtained from the same sample, sequenced in a study of OX40 agonist ivuxolimab in advanced cancers. The data were produced by immunoSEQ multiplex PCR, yet TCRdb's version contains in-frame clones alone and is incomplete. The data show roughly 86,000 clones, with approximately 83% seen just once and around 2% held by the top ten. The starting material was CD4+ or CD8+ T cells sorted from blood, obtained in a trial of the OX40 agonist ivuxolimab. The receptors were sampled from an adult with an advanced solid tumor such as melanoma, head and neck, liver or kidney cancer.

In its sample, this clone was seen once. This chain connects TRBV7-9 to TRBJ2-2; D ambiguous. V was clipped by 5 bases and J by 5 bases, with 6 bases between them. Germline CDR1 reads SEHNR; CDR2 reads FQNEAQ (reference sequence). The CDR3 is 12 residues long. CDR3 sequence (DNA): TGTGCCAGCAGCACAGAGACCGGGGAGCTGTTTTTT. It yields the protein CASSTETGELFF. Complete variable domain (other parts from reference TRBV7-9 and TRBJ2-2): DTGVSQNPRHKITKRGQNVTFRCDPISEHNRLYWYRQTLGQGPEFLTYFQNEAQLEKSRLLSDRFSAERPKGSFSTLEIQRTEQGDSAMYLCASSTETGELFFGEGSRLTVL.

This chain uses TRBV23-1 with TRBJ1-6, with no clear D. TRBV23-1 is an ORF; its function is uncertain. Trimming took 8 bases from V and 8 from J, leaving 13 bases between them. CDR3 length: 13 residues. CDR3 sequence (DNA): TGCGCCAGCCCCAGGTCGAGGGATTCACCCCTCCACTTT. It translates to CASPRSRDSPLHF.

CDR3 sequence: CASSPFGGSGSRNEQFF. The CDR3 DNA reads TGTGCCAGCAGTCCCTTCGGGGGTAGCGGGAGTAGGAATGAGCAGTTCTTC. The rearrangement joins TRBV27 to TRBJ2-1; 9 nucleotides align to TRBD2. Per the germline V gene, CDR1 is MNHEY and CDR2 is SMNVEV (reference sequence). The CDR3 is 17 amino acids. The J segment lost 7 bases and the V segment lost 5 bases, leaving 15 bases of the junction unmatched.

This chain uses TRBV6-5 with TRBJ1-6; no firm D call. CDR3 length equals 16 residues. Germline-derived CDR1 and CDR2 are MNHEY and SVGAGI. Trimming pared 2 bases from V and 7 bases from J, leaving 15 bases between. The CDR3 nucleotides are TGTGCCAGCAGTTACCTTCCACGGACCGTGAATTCACCCCTCCACTTT. Translation gives CASSYLPRTVNSPLHF.

V is TRBV19 and J is TRBJ1-1; D is unclear. The CDR3 length is 15 residues. The V and J ends lost 2 bases and 1 base respectively, with 11 bases between them. Germline CDR1 is LNHDA and CDR2 is SQIVND (reference sequence). In DNA, the CDR3 is TGTGCCAGTAGTATACGGAAGGAGGGGAACACTGAAGCTTTCTTT. Protein sequence: CASSIRKEGNTEAFF.

The CDR3 DNA follows: TGTGCCAGCAGCCCTAGCGGGAGGATAACAGATACGCAGTATTTT. Protein product: CASSPSGRITDTQYF. The chain has TRBV7-2 and TRBJ2-3; the match to TRBD2 covers 11 bases. Germline values: CDR1 SGHTA, CDR2 FQGNSA. The V and J ends lost 5 bases and 3 bases, in that order; junction bases with no gene match: 4. The CDR3 contains 15 residues.

This clone has only a few counts. V gene TRBV6-6 combines with J gene TRBJ2-7, with D perhaps matching TRBD2 (5 bases). The CDR3 has 11 amino acids. CDR1 is MNHNY, CDR2 SVGAGI, per germline (reference sequence). V was clipped by 4 bases and J by 10 bases, with 11 bases between them. CDR3 in DNA: TGTGCCAGCAGTTTCACTAGGCGTCAGTACTTC. Residues: CASSFTRRQYF.

The chain joins TRBV7-2 to TRBJ1-2; a weak D match, TRBD1 (5 bases). The CDR3 loop spans 14 amino acids. The ends were cut back, 1 base at V and 8 bases at J, with 14 bases in the middle. In germline, CDR1 is SGHTA, CDR2 FQGNSA. The CDR3 reads CASSLVAGAWGYTF. The CDR3 bases are TGTGCCAGCAGCTTAGTAGCTGGGGCATGGGGCTACACCTTC.

This clone occurred a few times. The rearrangement joins TRBV7-2 to TRBJ2-7; 11 bases are a match to TRBD1. The CDR3 length is 16 residues. J lost 3 bases, V lost 4 bases, and 8 bases had no gene match. Germline V gene lookup returns CDR1 SGHTA and CDR2 FQGNSA. The CDR3 DNA reads as TGTGCCAGCAGCTCCTGGTCCGGGACAGGGGGCTACGAGCAGTACTTC. Amino acid sequence: CASSSWSGTGGYEQYF.

This clone has just one count. V is TRBV7-6 and J is TRBJ2-7; weak D call: TRBD2 (6 bases). Germline loops: CDR1 SGHVS, CDR2 FNYEAQ. V gave up 4 bases and J gave up 0 bases, with 13 bases separating them. CDR3 length: 15 amino acids. In DNA form, the CDR3 reads TGTGCCAGCAGCTCTGGGACTTCAAGCTCCTACGAGCAGTACTTC. It translates to CASSSGTSSSYEQYF.

This clone has just one count. The rearrangement joins TRBV6-5 to TRBJ2-3; 7 bases align to TRBD1. Germline CDR1 reads MNHEY; CDR2 reads SVGAGI. V lost 2 bases, J lost 2 bases, and 1 base stayed unmatched. The CDR3 covers 14 residues. The CDR3 region is CASSYRGHTDTQYF. The CDR3 nucleotides read TGTGCCAGCAGTTACAGGGGGCACACAGATACGCAGTATTTT.

The rearrangement links TRBV7-2 to TRBJ2-5, with 8 bases that match TRBD2. V was clipped by 5 bases and J by 5 bases; unmatched bases: 13. The germline CDR1 and CDR2 sequences are SGHTA and FQGNSA. The CDR3 spans 16 residues. Here the CDR3 DNA reads TGTGCCAGCAGCACAGGGAGCGGGGGCGCATGGGAGACCCAGTACTTC. This gives the protein CASSTGSGGAWETQYF.

The chain joins TRBV5-1 to TRBJ1-2; TRBD1 matches 8 bases. The CDR3 loop spans 14 amino acids. Germline V lookup: CDR1 SGHRS, CDR2 YFSETQ. Trimming took 5 bases from V and 0 from J; bases not matched to a gene: 3. The CDR3 DNA sequence: TGCGCCAGCAGTCCGACAGGGGCTAACTATGGCTACACCTTC. As protein: CASSPTGANYGYTF.

The rearrangement uses TRBV4-1 and TRBJ2-7, with a weak D call TRBD2 (6 bases). Germline V CDR1 and CDR2: MGHRA, YSYEKL. Trimming cost V 4 bases and J 1 base, with 14 bases left between them. CDR3 length equals 15 residues. The CDR3 bases are TGCGCCAGCAGCCCCCTTAGCGGCGAATCCTACGAGCAGTACTTC. This encodes CASSPLSGESYEQYF.

The rearrangement links TRBV6-5 to TRBJ1-1; D call uncertain. The germline V gene has CDR1 MNHEY and CDR2 SVGAGI. The CDR3 has 13 residues. V shed 6 bases and J shed 1 base, with 9 bases lying between them. The CDR3 DNA reads TGTGCCAGCAGCTCCAGGCCGAACACTGAAGCTTTCTTT. Its translation: CASSSRPNTEAFF.

The chain uses TRBV6-5 and TRBJ2-2; D not resolved. The ends were cut back, 6 bases at V and 6 bases at J, with 11 bases in the middle. Germline assignment: CDR1 MNHEY and CDR2 SVGAGI. CDR3 length: 13 residues. CDR3 region: CASSPYPPGELFF. The CDR3 DNA reads TGTGCCAGCAGCCCTTACCCTCCCGGGGAGCTGTTTTTT.

The V and J genes are TRBV20-1 and TRBJ2-3; D is unresolved. V was cut by 2 bases and J by 7 bases, with 7 bases left in between. Germline values: CDR1 DFQATT, CDR2 SNEGSKA (reference sequence). The CDR3 has 11 residues. CDR3 sequence: CSARWGNTQYF. CDR3 in DNA: TGCAGTGCTAGATGGGGAAATACGCAGTATTTT.